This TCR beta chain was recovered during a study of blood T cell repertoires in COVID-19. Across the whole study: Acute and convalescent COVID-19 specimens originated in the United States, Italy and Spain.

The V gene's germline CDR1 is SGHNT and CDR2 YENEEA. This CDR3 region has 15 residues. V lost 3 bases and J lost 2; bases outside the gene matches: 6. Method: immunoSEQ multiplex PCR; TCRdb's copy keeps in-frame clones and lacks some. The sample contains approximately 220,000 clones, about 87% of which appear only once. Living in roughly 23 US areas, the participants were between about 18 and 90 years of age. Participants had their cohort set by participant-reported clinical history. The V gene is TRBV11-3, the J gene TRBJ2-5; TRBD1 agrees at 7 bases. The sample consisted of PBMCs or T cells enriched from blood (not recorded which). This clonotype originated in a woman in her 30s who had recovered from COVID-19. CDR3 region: CASSFRTGQQETQYF. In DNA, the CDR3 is TGTGCCAGCAGCTTCCGTACGGGACAGCAAGAGACCCAGTACTTC.